This T cell receptor (beta chain) is drawn from a study of T cell responses to AZD1222 COVID-19 vaccine. Germline V gene data show CDR1 as SGHRS and CDR2 as YFSETQ. Trimming took 4 bases from V and 4 from J, leaving 15 bases between them. The CDR3 length is 15 residues. The assay was immunoSEQ multiplex PCR, and TCRdb's table has in-frame clones only and misses some. This sample carries over 100,000 clones, roughly 88% of them seen once, and the ten largest clones take more than 10%. With regard to this clone: The antigen is not known.

Regarding the study as a whole: Spike-specific TCR breadth and depth both grew after two AZD1222 doses. It should be noted that donors were predominantly white British and more often female, and clonal diversity was possibly underestimated. Seropositive AZD1222 recipients at baseline numbered only five or six. Repertoires were obtained only post-peak T cell response.

This sequence originates from an adult in good health. The chain has TRBV5-1 and TRBJ2-1; D remains unclear. The sample was peripheral blood, taken on day 0 of MenACWY control vaccination. In DNA form, the CDR3 reads TGCGCCAGCAGCCTCCGACACATTCTTTACAATGAGCAGTTCTTC. This encodes CASSLRHILYNEQFF.